Each of the 14 T cell receptor beta chains below was sequenced from the same sample in a study of shared clonotypes between healthy human individuals. Libraries were prepared by immunoSEQ multiplex PCR; TCRdb keeps only in-frame clonotypes and omits some of them. Among a few million clones, 85% to 95% were seen once, and the ten largest hold 0.3% to 0.4%. Input material: naive CD4+ T cells from PBMCs. Subset described: CD45RA+ positively selected. These receptors came from a man aged 18 to 29 in good health. Some clones in this sample may be carry-over from other donors' samples.

V and J are TRBV15 and TRBJ1-5, with 8 bases identical to TRBD1. CDR3 length: 18 amino acids. CDR1 and CDR2 (germline): LNHNV, YYDKDF (reference sequence). V gave up 0 bases and J gave up 7 bases; unmatched junction bases: 14. The CDR3 loop reads CATSRDPLGQGLGQPQHF. In nucleotides, the CDR3 is TGTGCCACCAGCAGAGATCCCCTCGGACAGGGACTGGGGCAGCCCCAGCATTTT.

The chain has TRBV27 and TRBJ1-3, with D hard to call. V lost 4 bases and J 0 bases, leaving 4 bases between the germline ends. This CDR3 contains 13 residues. Per germline, CDR1 MNHEY and CDR2 SMNVEV (reference sequence). CDR3 DNA: TGTGCCAGCAGTTCCCACTCTGGAAACACCATATATTTT. Translation: CASSSHSGNTIYF.

V gene TRBV5-4 combines with J gene TRBJ2-2; TRBD2 matches 10 bases. The CDR3 runs to 15 residues. V was pared by 5 bases and J by 3 bases, with 4 bases of the junction left unmatched. Germline values: CDR1 SGHNT, CDR2 YYREEE (reference sequence). CDR3: CASSSGTSDTGELFF. CDR3 bases: TGTGCCAGCAGTTCCGGGACTAGCGACACCGGGGAGCTGTTTTTT.

On this clone itself: The sample carries other DNA sequences with the same CDR3. The rearrangement uses TRBV28 and TRBJ1-1; D is ambiguous. Deletions cut 6 bases from V and 4 bases from J, with 6 bases between. Germline values: CDR1 MDHEN, CDR2 SYDVKM. This CDR3 region has 11 residues. The DNA for the CDR3 is TGTGCCAGCAGCCCTGGCACTGAAGCTTTCTTT. It is translated as CASSPGTEAFF. Using reference TRBV28 and TRBJ1-1 for the parts outside the CDR3, the full variable domain is DVKVTQSSRYLVKRTGEKVFLECVQDMDHENMFWYRQDPGLGLRLIYFSYDVKMKEKGDIPEGYSVSREKKERFSLILESASTNQTSMYLCASSPGTEAFFGQGTRLTVV.

The CDR3 nucleotides are TGTGCCAGCAGCAACCGGGACTCCCTCGCGGCGGGCTATGGCTACACCTTC. Its translation: CASSNRDSLAAGYGYTF. The V gene is TRBV7-9, the J gene TRBJ1-2; D is possibly TRBD1 (5 bases). Trimming left V 5 bases short and J 4 bases short, with 23 bases between. CDR3 size: 17 residues. Germline V gene lookup returns CDR1 SEHNR and CDR2 FQNEAQ (reference sequence).

The chain has TRBV9 and TRBJ2-2, with 8 bases fitting TRBD2. Trimming removed 4 bases from V and 0 bases from J; junction bases left unmatched: 5. Germline CDR1 reads SGDLS; CDR2 reads YYNGEE. The CDR3 has 16 amino acids. The CDR3 spells CASSYAAGANTGELFF. The CDR3 nucleotides are TGTGCCAGCAGCTACGCAGCGGGAGCGAACACCGGGGAGCTGTTTTTT. Together with reference TRBV9 and TRBJ2-2, the CDR3 gives the full variable domain: DSGVTQTPKHLITATGQRVTLRCSPRSGDLSVYWYQQSLDQGLQFLIQYYNGEERAKGNILERFSAQQFPDLHSELNLSSLELGDSALYFCASSYAAGANTGELFFGEGSRLTVL.

The V gene is TRBV5-4, the J gene TRBJ2-7, with TRBD2 identical over 13 bases. CDR1 and CDR2 from the germline V gene are SGHNT and YYREEE (reference sequence). Germline trimming cut 3 bases from V and 7 bases from J; bases unmatched to any gene: 7. The CDR3 is made up of 15 amino acids. Here the CDR3 reads CASSSGGLAGMEQYF. CDR3 bases: TGTGCCAGCAGCTCGGGGGGACTAGCGGGGATGGAGCAGTACTTC. Full variable domain (missing parts from reference TRBV5-4 and TRBJ2-7): ETGVTQSPTHLIKTRGQQVTLRCSSQSGHNTVSWYQQALGQGPQFIFQYYREEENGRGNFPPRFSGLQFPNYSSELNVNALELDDSALYLCASSSGGLAGMEQYFGPGTRLTVT.

In regard to this clone: The sample has other DNA sequences that encode this CDR3 too. This chain uses TRBV9 with TRBJ1-1; 8 bases line up with TRBD1. Germline trimming cut 3 bases from V and 4 bases from J; bases unmatched to any gene: 2. Per germline, CDR1 SGDLS and CDR2 YYNGEE. The CDR3 contains 13 residues. The DNA of the CDR3 is TGTGCCAGCAGCGCCAGGGGGCTCACTGAAGCTTTCTTT. This encodes CASSARGLTEAFF.

Only a few counts were recorded for this clone. The chain employs TRBV5-1 and TRBJ1-1; TRBD1 aligns across 9 bases. This CDR3 spans 16 amino acids. The trim removed 0 bases at V and 4 bases at J, leaving 7 bases unmatched. Per the germline V gene, CDR1 is SGHRS and CDR2 is YFSETQ. The DNA for the CDR3 is TGCGCCAGCAGCTTGGACCACCTGGGACAGGGCACTGAAGCTTTCTTT. Translated: CASSLDHLGQGTEAFF.

The V and J genes are TRBV6-1 and TRBJ2-1; perhaps TRBD1 as D (5 bases). The V end lost 4 bases, the J end lost 3 bases, and 16 bases lay between the germline ends. Germline values: CDR1 MNHNS, CDR2 SASEGT. The length of the CDR3 is 16 residues. The CDR3 bases are TGTGCCAGCAGTGCAGGGCCCCCCGGCGACTACAATGAGCAGTTCTTC. Its translation: CASSAGPPGDYNEQFF.

The V call is TRBV5-1, the J call TRBJ1-4; D might be TRBD1 (5 bases). This CDR3 spans 14 amino acids. CDR1 and CDR2 (germline): SGHRS, YFSETQ. V lost 0 bases and J lost 6, with 9 bases in between. The chain's CDR3 is CASSLADSYEKLFF. CDR3 sequence (DNA): TGCGCCAGCAGCTTGGCCGACAGCTATGAAAAACTGTTTTTT.

A single count supports this clone. This sequence joins TRBV30 and TRBJ1-4; D remains unclear. The CDR3 sequence is 14 residues long. The ends were cut back, 0 bases at V and 11 bases at J, with 16 bases in the middle. Germline V gene sequence: CDR1 GTSNPN, CDR2 SVGIG (reference sequence). The CDR3 DNA follows: TGTGCCTGGAGTGTACTTGATAGCACTGGGAAACTGTTTTTT. Amino acids: CAWSVLDSTGKLFF. Full variable domain (outside the CDR3, taken from reference TRBV30 and TRBJ1-4): SQTIHQWPATLVQPVGSPLSLECTVEGTSNPNLYWYRQAAGRGLQLLFYSVGIGQISSEVPQNLSASRPQDRQFILSSKKLLLSDSGFYLCAWSVLDSTGKLFFGSGTQLSVL.

This chain's CDR3 is CSVEAVTGSNEQFF. The CDR3 DNA reads TGCAGCGTTGAAGCCGTGACAGGGAGCAATGAGCAGTTCTTC. The chain carries TRBV29-1 and TRBJ2-1; 7 nucleotides match TRBD1. The trim removed 1 base at V and 6 bases at J, leaving 6 bases unmatched. Germline CDR1 SQVTM, CDR2 ANQGSEA. The CDR3 has 14 residues.

A note on this clone: The sample holds other DNA sequences that translate to the same CDR3. The rearrangement uses TRBV7-2 and TRBJ1-5; D call uncertain. This CDR3 is built from 14 residues. CDR1 SGHTA and CDR2 FQGNSA come from the germline V gene. Trimming shortened V by 2 bases and J by 5 bases, and 10 bases separated the two germline ends. The CDR3 nucleotides are TGTGCCAGCAGCTTAAGGACCGGAGATCAGCCCCAGCATTTT. Residues: CASSLRTGDQPQHF.